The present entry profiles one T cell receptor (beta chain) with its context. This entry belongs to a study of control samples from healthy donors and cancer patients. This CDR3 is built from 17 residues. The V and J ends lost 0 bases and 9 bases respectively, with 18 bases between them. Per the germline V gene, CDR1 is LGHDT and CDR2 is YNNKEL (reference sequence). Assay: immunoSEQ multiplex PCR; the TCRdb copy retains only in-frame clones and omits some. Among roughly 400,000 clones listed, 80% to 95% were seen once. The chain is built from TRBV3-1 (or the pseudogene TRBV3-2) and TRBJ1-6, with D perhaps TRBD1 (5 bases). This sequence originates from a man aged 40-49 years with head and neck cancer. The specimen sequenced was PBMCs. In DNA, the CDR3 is TGTGCCAGCAGCCAAGACCCCCCAGGGTTGGGAATTTCACCCCTCCACTTT. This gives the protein CASSQDPPGLGISPLHF.